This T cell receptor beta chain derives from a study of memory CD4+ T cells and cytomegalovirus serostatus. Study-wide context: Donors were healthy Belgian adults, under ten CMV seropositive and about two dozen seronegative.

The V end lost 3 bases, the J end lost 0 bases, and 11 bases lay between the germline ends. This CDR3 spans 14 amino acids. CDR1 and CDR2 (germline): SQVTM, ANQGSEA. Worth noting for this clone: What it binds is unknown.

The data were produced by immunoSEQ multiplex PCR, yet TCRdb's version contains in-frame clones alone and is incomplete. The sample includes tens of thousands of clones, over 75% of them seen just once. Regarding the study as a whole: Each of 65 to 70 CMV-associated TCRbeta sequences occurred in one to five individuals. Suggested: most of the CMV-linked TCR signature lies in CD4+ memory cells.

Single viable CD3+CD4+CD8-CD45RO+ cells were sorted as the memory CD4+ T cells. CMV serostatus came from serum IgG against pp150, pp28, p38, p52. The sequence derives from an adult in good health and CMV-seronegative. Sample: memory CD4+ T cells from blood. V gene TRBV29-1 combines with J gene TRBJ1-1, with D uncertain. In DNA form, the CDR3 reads TGCAGCGTTGACATGTGGACGGTGAACACTGAAGCTTTCTTT. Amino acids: CSVDMWTVNTEAFF. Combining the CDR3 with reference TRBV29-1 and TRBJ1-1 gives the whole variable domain SAVISQKPSRDICQRGTSLTIQCQVDSQVTMMFWYRQQPGQSLTLIATANQGSEATYESGFVIDKFPISRPNLTFSTLTVSNMSPEDSSIYLCSVDMWTVNTEAFFGQGTRLTVV.